This T cell receptor (beta chain) was retrieved from a study of cytomegalovirus exposure and HLA in healthy donors. Across the whole study: Early on, a data release was issued that held roughly 86 million unique TCRs from HLA-typed donors.

The PCR used 60 Vbeta and 13 Jbeta primers. Clones were read by immunoSEQ multiplex PCR, and TCRdb kept only the in-frame ones, dropping some. Of about 140,000 clones in the sample, around 80% were seen once. The CDR3 runs 17 residues. The V gene's germline CDR1 is ENHRY and CDR2 SYGVKD. Trimming at V came to 2 bases and at J to 5 bases, leaving 11 bases not matched to a gene. Regarding the study as a whole: In a later analysis, HLA-C alleles had the fewest associated TCRs, DRB1 alleles the most.

Donors showed nominal health when sampled, although they likely had unrecorded immune exposures. Details on this clone: The target antigen is unknown.

The V and J genes are TRBV10-3 and TRBJ2-2; TRBD1 matches at 7 bases. This TCR came from a middle-aged man in good health and CMV-seronegative. Sequenced sample: PBMCs. The CDR3 sequence: CAISEGPNRGGTGELFF. DNA for the CDR3: TGTGCCATCAGTGAGGGGCCCAACAGGGGCGGTACCGGGGAGCTGTTTTTT.